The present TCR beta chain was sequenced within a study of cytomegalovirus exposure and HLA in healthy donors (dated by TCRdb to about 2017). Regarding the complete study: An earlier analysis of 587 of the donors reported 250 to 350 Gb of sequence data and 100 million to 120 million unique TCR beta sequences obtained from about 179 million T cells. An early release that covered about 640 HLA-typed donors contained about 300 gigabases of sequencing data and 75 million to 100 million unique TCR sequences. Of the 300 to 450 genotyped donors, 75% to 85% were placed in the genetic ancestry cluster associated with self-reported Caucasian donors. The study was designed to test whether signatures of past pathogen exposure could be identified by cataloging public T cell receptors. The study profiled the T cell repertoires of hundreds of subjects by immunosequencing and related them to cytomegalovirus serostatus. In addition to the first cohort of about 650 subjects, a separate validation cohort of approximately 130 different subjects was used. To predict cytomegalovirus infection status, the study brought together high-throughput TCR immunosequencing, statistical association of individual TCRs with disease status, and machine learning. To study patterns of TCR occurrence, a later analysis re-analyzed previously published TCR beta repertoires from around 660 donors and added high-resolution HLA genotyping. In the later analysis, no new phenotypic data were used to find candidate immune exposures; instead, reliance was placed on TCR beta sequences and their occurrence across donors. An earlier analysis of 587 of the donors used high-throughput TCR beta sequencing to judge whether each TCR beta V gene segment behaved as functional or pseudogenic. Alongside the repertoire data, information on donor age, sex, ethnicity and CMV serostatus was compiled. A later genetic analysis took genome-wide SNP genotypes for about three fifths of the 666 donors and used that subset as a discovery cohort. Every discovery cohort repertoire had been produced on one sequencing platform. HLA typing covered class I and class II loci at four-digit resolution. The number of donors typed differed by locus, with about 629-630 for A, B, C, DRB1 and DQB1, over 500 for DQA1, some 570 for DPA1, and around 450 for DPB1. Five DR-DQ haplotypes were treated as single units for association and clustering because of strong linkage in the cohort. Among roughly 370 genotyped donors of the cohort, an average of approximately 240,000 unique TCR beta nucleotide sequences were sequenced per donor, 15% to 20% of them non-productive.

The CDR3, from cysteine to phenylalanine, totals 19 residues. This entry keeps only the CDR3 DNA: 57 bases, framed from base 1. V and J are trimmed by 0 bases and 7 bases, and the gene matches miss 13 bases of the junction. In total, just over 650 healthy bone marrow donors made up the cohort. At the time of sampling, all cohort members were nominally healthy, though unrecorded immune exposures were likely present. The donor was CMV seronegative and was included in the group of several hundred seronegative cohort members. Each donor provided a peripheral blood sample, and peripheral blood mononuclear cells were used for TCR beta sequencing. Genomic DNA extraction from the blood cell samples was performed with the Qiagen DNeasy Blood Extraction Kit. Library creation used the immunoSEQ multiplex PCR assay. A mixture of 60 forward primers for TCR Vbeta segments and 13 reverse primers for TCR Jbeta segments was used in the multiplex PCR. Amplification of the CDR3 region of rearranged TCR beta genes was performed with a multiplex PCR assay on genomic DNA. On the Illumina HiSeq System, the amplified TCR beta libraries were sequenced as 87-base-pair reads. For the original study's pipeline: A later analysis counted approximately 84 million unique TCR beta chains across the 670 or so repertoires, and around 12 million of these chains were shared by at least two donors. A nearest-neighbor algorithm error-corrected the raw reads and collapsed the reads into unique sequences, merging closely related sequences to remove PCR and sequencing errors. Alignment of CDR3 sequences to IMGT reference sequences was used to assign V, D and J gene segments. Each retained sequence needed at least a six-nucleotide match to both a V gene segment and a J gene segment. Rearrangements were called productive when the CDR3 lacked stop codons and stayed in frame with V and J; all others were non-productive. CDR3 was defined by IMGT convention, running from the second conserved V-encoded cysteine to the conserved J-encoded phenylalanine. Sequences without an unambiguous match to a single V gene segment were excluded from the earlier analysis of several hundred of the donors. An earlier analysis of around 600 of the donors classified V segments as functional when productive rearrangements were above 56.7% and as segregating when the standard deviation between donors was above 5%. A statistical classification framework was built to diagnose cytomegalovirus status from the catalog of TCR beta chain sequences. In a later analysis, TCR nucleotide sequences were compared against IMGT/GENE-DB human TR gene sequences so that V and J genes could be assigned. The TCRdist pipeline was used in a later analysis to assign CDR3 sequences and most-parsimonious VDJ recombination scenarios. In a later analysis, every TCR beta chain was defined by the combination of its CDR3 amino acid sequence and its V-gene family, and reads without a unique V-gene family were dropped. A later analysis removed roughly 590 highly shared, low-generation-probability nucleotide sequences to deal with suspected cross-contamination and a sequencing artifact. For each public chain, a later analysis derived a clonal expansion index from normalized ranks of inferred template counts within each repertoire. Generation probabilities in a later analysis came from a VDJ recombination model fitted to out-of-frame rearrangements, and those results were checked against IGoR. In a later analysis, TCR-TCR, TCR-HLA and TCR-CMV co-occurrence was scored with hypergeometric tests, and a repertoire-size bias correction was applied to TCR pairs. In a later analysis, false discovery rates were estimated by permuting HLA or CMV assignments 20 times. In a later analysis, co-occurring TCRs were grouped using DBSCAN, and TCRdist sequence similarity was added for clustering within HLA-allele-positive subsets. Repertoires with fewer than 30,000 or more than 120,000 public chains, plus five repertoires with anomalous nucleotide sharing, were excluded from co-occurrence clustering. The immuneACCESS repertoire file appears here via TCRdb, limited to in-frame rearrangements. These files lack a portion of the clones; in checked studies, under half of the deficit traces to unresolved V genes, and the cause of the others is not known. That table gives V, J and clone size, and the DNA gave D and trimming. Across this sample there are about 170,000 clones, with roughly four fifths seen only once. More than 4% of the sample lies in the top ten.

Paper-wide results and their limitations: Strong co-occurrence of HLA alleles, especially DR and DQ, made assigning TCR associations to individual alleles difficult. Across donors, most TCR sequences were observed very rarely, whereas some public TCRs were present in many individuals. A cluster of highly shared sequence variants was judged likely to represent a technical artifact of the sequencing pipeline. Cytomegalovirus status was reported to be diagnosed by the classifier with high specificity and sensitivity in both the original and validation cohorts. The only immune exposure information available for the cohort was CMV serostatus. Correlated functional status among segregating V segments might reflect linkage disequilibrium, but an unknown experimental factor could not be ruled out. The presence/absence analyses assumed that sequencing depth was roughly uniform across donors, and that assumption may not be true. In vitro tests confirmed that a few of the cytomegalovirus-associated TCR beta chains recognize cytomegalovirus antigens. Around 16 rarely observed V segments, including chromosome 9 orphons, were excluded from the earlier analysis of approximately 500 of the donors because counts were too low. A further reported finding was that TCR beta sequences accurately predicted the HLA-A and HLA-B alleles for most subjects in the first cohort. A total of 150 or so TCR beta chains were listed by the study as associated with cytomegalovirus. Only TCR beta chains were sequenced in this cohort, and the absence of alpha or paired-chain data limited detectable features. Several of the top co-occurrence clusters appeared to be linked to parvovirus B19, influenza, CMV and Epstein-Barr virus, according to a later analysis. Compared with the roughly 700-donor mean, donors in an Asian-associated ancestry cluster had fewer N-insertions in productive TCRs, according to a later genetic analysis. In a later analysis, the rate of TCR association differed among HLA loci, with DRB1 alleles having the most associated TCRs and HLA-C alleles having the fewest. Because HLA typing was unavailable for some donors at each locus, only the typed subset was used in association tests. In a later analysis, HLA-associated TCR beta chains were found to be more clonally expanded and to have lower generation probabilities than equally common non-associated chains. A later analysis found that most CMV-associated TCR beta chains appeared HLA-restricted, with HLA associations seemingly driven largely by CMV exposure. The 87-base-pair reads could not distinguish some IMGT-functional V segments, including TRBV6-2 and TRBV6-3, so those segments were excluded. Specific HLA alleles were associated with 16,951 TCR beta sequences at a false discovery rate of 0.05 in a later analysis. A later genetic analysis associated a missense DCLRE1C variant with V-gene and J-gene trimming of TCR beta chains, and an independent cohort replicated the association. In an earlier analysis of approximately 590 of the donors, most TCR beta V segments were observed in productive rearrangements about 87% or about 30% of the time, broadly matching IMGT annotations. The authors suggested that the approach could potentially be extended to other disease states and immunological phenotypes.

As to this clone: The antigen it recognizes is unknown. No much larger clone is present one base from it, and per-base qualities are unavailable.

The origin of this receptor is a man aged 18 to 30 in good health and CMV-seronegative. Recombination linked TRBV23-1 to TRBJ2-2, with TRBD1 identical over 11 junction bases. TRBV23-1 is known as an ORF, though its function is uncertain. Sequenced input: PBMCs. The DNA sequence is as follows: TGCGCCAGCAGTCAATCCCCTGGACAGGGGGCGCGTTGTATCGGGGAGCTGTTTTTT. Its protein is CASSQSPGQGARCIGELFF.